These T cell receptor beta chains were read from a single sample in a study of OX40 agonist ivuxolimab in advanced cancers. TCRdb's table, derived via immunoSEQ multiplex PCR, lists solely in-frame clones and lacks some. The sample contains some 80,000 clones, about 89% of which appear only once. The specimen was CD4+ or CD8+ T cells sorted from blood, collected in a trial of the OX40 agonist ivuxolimab. The receptors were gathered from an adult with an advanced solid tumor such as melanoma, head and neck, liver or kidney cancer. Each CDR3 is given with its conserved first and last residue. The order of the fields is J gene, V gene, CDR3 protein.

>TRBJ2-1|TRBV9
CASSVHTASGYNEQFF
>TRBJ2-7|TRBV19
CASSIIGDSSEQYF
>TRBJ2-1|TRBV28
CASSSSGRGYNEQFF
>TRBJ1-1|TRBV7-9
CASSLHRSEAFF
>TRBJ2-7|TRBV15
CATSREKARTNYEQYF
>TRBJ1-1|TRBV5-1
CASSLDSWTEAFF
>TRBJ2-3|TRBV18
CASSLVAGVPTDTQYF
>TRBJ1-2|TRBV28
CASSYSNYGYTF
>TRBJ2-7|TRBV7-2
CASSLSGDYEQYF
>TRBJ2-3|TRBV6-1
CASGDRVTDTQYF
>TRBJ2-1|TRBV19
CASSMEGEQFF
>TRBJ2-1|TRBV25-1
CASSDRLLSNEQFF
>TRBJ2-4|TRBV5-4
CASSLGGVSGKNIQYF
>TRBJ2-3|TRBV6-5
CASSYSLAYSTDTQYF
>TRBJ2-1|TRBV5-1
CASSWTQAAWGFYNEQFF
>TRBJ1-2|TRBV18
CASSGLGQLGYTF
>-|TRBV29-1
CSVGRTSNSYEQYF
>TRBJ2-3|TRBV30
CAWSIHPGDTQYF
>TRBJ2-7|TRBV28
CASSFPGGPYEQYF
>TRBJ1-1|TRBV7-9
CASSLALDGEAFF
>TRBJ1-1|TRBV18
CASSQLITEAFF
>TRBJ2-3|TRBV28
CASRREDTQYF
>TRBJ2-1|TRBV5-1
CASSPERGTNEQFF
>TRBJ1-5|TRBV4-1
CASSLAEGQPQHF
>TRBJ2-4|TRBV11-2
CASSFGGGSPAKNIQYF
>TRBJ2-6|TRBV7-2
CASSLGGGSGANVLTF
>TRBJ2-5|TRBV5-1
CASSGEGRGYETQYF
>TRBJ1-5|TRBV4-3
CASSQNRGTGNQPQHF
>TRBJ2-3|TRBV9
CASSPGGAGGIDTQYF
>TRBJ1-4|TRBV18
CASSPGLDGEKLFF
>TRBJ2-1|TRBV10-3
CAISVAGNEQFF
>TRBJ2-2|TRBV5-1
CASSLGTPGELFF
>TRBJ1-5|TRBV2
CASSAPSNQPQHF
>TRBJ2-7|TRBV25-1
CASSGGDYEQYF
>TRBJ1-3|TRBV7-2
CASSLGSPSSGNTIYF
>TRBJ2-3|TRBV7-2
CASSLAGRGLTDTQYF
>TRBJ2-5|TRBV7-8
CASSSSLAGGGETQYF
>TRBJ2-2|TRBV7-7
CASSLARSGGELFF
>TRBJ1-2|TRBV29-1
CSAGQGDYGYTF
>TRBJ2-5|TRBV9
CASSVEQGAGETQYF
>TRBJ2-7|TRBV7-4
CASSLLTPDSYEQYF
>TRBJ1-3|TRBV5-6
CASSLGGTENTIYF
>TRBJ2-1|TRBV19
CASSTAGNYNEQFF
>TRBJ2-7|TRBV6-5
CASRPHRTSPEQYF
>TRBJ1-2|TRBV30
CAWTTGGYGYTF
>TRBJ2-1|TRBV7-2
CASSLKGPGLGINEQFF
>TRBJ1-1|TRBV6-6
CASSYSRVGEAFF
>TRBJ1-2|TRBV5-4
CASSHNRGSYGYTF
>TRBJ1-2|TRBV2
CASIRFSNYGYTF
>TRBJ1-2|TRBV9
CASSVAGTALGGYTF
>TRBJ2-4|TRBV2
CASSDGGGAGQAKNIQYF
>TRBJ2-7|TRBV30
CASGTSGRATYEQYF
>TRBJ2-1|TRBV9
CASSAQLQEQFF
>TRBJ2-5|TRBV5-1
CASSSTGGSQETQYF